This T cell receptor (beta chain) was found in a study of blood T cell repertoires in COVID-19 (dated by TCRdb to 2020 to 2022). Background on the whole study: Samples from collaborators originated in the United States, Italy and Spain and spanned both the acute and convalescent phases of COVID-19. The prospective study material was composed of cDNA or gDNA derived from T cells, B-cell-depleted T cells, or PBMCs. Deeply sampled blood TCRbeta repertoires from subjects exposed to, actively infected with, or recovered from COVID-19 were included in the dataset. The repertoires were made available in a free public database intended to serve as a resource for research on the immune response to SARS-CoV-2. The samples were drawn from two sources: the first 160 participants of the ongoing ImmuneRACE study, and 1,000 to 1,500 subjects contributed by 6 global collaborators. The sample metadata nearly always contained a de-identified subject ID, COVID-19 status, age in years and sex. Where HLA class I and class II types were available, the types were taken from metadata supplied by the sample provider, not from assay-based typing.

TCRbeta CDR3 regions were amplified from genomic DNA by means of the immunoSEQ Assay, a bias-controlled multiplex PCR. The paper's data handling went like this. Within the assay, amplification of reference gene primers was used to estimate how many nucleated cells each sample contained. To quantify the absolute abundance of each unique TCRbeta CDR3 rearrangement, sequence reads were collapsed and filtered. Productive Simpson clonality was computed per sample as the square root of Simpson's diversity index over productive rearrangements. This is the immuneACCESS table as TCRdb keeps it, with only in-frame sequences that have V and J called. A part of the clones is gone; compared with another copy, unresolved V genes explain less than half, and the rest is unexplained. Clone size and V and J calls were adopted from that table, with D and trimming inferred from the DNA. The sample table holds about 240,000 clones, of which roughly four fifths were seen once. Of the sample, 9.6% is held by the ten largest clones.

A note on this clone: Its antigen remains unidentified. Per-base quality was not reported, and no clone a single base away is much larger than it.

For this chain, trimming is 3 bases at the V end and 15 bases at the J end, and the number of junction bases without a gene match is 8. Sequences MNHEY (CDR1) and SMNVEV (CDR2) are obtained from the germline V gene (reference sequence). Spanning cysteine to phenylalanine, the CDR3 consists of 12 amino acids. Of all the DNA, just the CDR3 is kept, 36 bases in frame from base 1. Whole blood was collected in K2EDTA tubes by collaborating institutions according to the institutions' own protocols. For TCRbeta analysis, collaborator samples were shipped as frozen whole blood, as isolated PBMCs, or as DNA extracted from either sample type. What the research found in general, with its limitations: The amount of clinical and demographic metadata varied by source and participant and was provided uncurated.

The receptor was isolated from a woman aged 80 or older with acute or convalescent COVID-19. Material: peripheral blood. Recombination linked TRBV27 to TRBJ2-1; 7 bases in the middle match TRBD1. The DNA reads TGTGCCAGCAGTTTCCCCGACAGGGTCTGGTTCTTC. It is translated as CASSFPDRVWFF.